Presented here are 3 T cell receptor beta chains from one specimen sequenced in a study of shared T cell receptors in the human thymus. TCRdb's table, derived via immunoSEQ multiplex PCR, lists solely in-frame clones and lacks some. The top ten clones hold approximately 0.011% of a sample with about 660,000 clones, roughly 90% of them seen once. These data were likewise used in another study, on human thymus T cells.

The sample consisted of thymocytes. Every receptor here comes from a boy less than two years old with a congenital heart defect.

The chain couples TRBV7-2 to TRBJ2-7; D is possibly TRBD2 (6 bases). The CDR3 consists of 15 residues. The V end lost 0 bases, the J end lost 0 bases, and 9 bases lay between the germline ends. Germline V gene lookup returns CDR1 SGHTA and CDR2 FQGNSA. CDR3 sequence: CASSLAVGLSYEQYF. The CDR3 DNA reads as TGTGCCAGCAGCTTAGCCGTGGGACTCTCCTACGAGCAGTACTTC.

V gene TRBV18 combines with J gene TRBJ2-7, with TRBD2 as a possible D gene (6 bases). Germline V gives CDR1 KGHSH, CDR2 LQKENI. Trimming cost V 5 bases and J 2 bases, with 22 bases left between them. This CDR3 spans 17 amino acids. CDR3 in amino acids: CASSANPPGGGAYEQYF. The CDR3 region has the DNA TGTGCCAGCTCAGCCAACCCCCCAGGAGGAGGGGCCTACGAGCAGTACTTC.

J is TRBJ1-2 and V is TRBV9, with 7 bases identical to TRBD1. There are 13 residues in the CDR3. The junction had 1 base not matched to a gene; V was cut back by 0 bases and J by 5 bases. In germline, CDR1 is SGDLS, CDR2 YYNGEE. The CDR3 reads CASSVEGAYGYTF. Written as DNA, the CDR3 is TGTGCCAGCAGCGTAGAGGGGGCGTATGGCTACACCTTC.